The 32 T cell receptor beta chains listed next were all sequenced from one sample in a study of cytomegalovirus exposure and HLA in healthy donors. Clones were read by immunoSEQ multiplex PCR, and TCRdb kept only the in-frame ones, dropping some. The data show some 200,000 clones, with about 79% seen just once and roughly an eighth held by the top ten. Sequenced: PBMCs. Every receptor here comes from a woman in her 30s in good health and CMV-seropositive.

This clone showed up just once. J is TRBJ2-7 and V is TRBV6-5; 9 bases align to TRBD1. V lost 6 bases and J lost 3; bases outside the gene matches: 3. The CDR3 contains 13 residues. Germline CDR1 MNHEY, CDR2 SVGAGI. The CDR3 is CASRQGAFYEQYF. For the CDR3, the DNA is TGTGCCAGCAGACAGGGGGCCTTCTACGAGCAGTACTTC.

The V gene is TRBV5-4, the J gene TRBJ2-1; 10 bases fit TRBD2. The CDR3 has 15 amino acids. Losses at the gene ends were 4 bases for V and 4 bases for J; bases not matched to a gene: 5. Per the germline V gene, CDR1 is SGHNT and CDR2 is YYREEE (reference sequence). DNA for the CDR3: TGTGCCAGCAGCCGAAATAGCGGGAGGTACAATGAGCAGTTCTTC. Translating it yields CASSRNSGRYNEQFF.

This clone was seen a few times. The V gene is TRBV19, the J gene TRBJ2-5; 8 nucleotides agree with TRBD1. CDR3 size: 16 residues. Trimming at V came to 4 bases and at J to 4 bases, leaving 11 bases not matched to a gene. Germline CDR1 LNHDA, CDR2 SQIVND (reference sequence). The CDR3 loop reads CASSTRTGNRGETQYF. In DNA form, the CDR3 reads TGTGCCAGTAGTACAAGGACAGGGAATAGGGGAGAGACCCAGTACTTC.

This clone appeared a single time. The rearrangement links TRBV4-1 to TRBJ2-7, with 7 bases that match TRBD1. The CDR3 runs to 15 residues. V was clipped by 4 bases and J by 0 bases; unmatched bases: 6. Germline V gene data show CDR1 as MGHRA and CDR2 as YSYEKL. The CDR3 bases are TGCGCCAGCAGCCTCCGACAGGGTGTCTCCTACGAGCAGTACTTC. Residues: CASSLRQGVSYEQYF.

This clone was seen a few times. The J gene is TRBJ2-7, the V gene TRBV6-1, with D unresolved. V was pared by 3 bases and J by 9 bases, with 6 bases between. This CDR3 has 10 amino acids. Germline values: CDR1 MNHNS, CDR2 SASEGT. CDR3 DNA sequence: TGTGCCAGCAGTGATGTCCTGCAGTACTTC. Translation gives CASSDVLQYF.

This clone has only a few counts. V is TRBV7-2 and J is TRBJ2-7; TRBD1 matches at 11 bases. In germline, CDR1 is SGHTA, CDR2 FQGNSA. The CDR3 is 16 residues long. With V trimmed by 1 base and J by 4 bases, 6 bases remained unmatched. The DNA for the CDR3 is TGTGCCAGCAGCTTAGATTGGACAGGGGGCCTTTACGAGCAGTACTTC. Residues: CASSLDWTGGLYEQYF.

The J gene is TRBJ2-7, the V gene TRBV5-1, with 9 bases that match TRBD1. V lost 6 bases, J lost 2 bases, and 6 bases stayed unmatched. Germline V gives CDR1 SGHRS, CDR2 YFSETQ. CDR3 size: 14 residues. CDR3 coding DNA: TGCGCCAGCAATCCGGGACAGGGCCCCTACGAGCAGTACTTC. It specifies CASNPGQGPYEQYF. The full variable domain, completed using reference TRBV5-1 and TRBJ2-7, is KAGVTQTPRYLIKTRGQQVTLSCSPISGHRSVSWYQQTPGQGLQFLFEYFSETQRNKGNFPGRFSGRQFSNSRSEMNVSTLELGDSALYLCASNPGQGPYEQYFGPGTRLTVT.

The V call is TRBV19, the J call TRBJ2-3, with 8 bases identical to TRBD2. Germline CDR1 and CDR2: LNHDA and SQIVND (reference sequence). V was clipped by 8 bases and J by 2 bases; unmatched bases: 6. The CDR3 length is 14 residues. CDR3 DNA: TGTGCCAGTTCAGGAGCGGGGGTCACAGATACGCAGTATTTT. Its translation: CASSGAGVTDTQYF.

CDR3 region: CASSPLLGQGNTGELFF. The CDR3, as DNA: TGTGCCAGCTCACCACTTCTCGGACAGGGTAACACCGGGGAGCTGTTTTTT. The chain has TRBV18 and TRBJ2-2; TRBD1 agrees at 8 bases. With V trimmed by 1 base and J by 2 bases, 6 bases remained unmatched. CDR3 length: 17 amino acids. CDR1 is KGHSH, CDR2 LQKENI, per germline.

This clone occurred once. The chain employs TRBV5-1 and TRBJ2-7, with a tentative D call TRBD1 (5 bases). Trimming cost V 2 bases and J 1 base, with 10 bases left between them. This CDR3 region has 14 residues. CDR1 is SGHRS, CDR2 YFSETQ, per germline. The CDR3 loop reads CASSFSQESYEQYF. CDR3 in DNA: TGCGCCAGCAGCTTTTCACAGGAATCCTACGAGCAGTACTTC.

The gene calls are TRBV9 and TRBJ2-1; TRBD2 aligns across 7 bases. V was pared by 7 bases and J by 5 bases, with 3 bases of the junction left unmatched. The length of the CDR3 is 12 residues. The germline V gene encodes CDR1 SGDLS and CDR2 YYNGEE. CDR3 loop: CASASGHNEQFF. The DNA of the CDR3 is TGTGCCAGCGCTAGCGGACACAATGAGCAGTTCTTC.

CDR3: CASSIGPGGGYEQYF. Written as DNA, the CDR3 is TGTGCCAGTAGTATAGGACCCGGGGGAGGCTACGAGCAGTACTTC. The chain recombines TRBV19 with TRBJ2-7; perhaps TRBD2 as D (6 bases). CDR1 and CDR2 from the germline V gene are LNHDA and SQIVND (reference sequence). This CDR3 has 15 amino acids. V was pared by 1 base and J by 3 bases, with 13 bases between.

This rearrangement joins TRBV19 to TRBJ2-7; D possibly corresponds to TRBD2 (5 bases). CDR1 is LNHDA, CDR2 SQIVND, per germline (reference sequence). The CDR3 consists of 15 residues. Trimming left V 5 bases short and J 3 bases short, with 17 bases between. CDR3 in DNA: TGTGCCAGTAGTTCCCGGGAACGGAAAGGCTACGAGCAGTACTTC. It codes for CASSSRERKGYEQYF. Full variable domain (outside the CDR3, taken from reference TRBV19 and TRBJ2-7): DGGITQSPKYLFRKEGQNVTLSCEQNLNHDAMYWYRQDPGQGLRLIYYSQIVNDFQKGDIAEGYSVSREKKESFPLTVTSAQKNPTAFYLCASSSRERKGYEQYFGPGTRLTVT.

The V gene is TRBV6-5, the J gene TRBJ2-4; perhaps TRBD2 as D (5 bases). V lost 4 bases and J 0 bases, leaving 13 bases between the germline ends. CDR3 length: 16 amino acids. Germline lookup yields CDR1 MNHEY and CDR2 SVGAGI. The CDR3 protein is CASSSLALIAKNIQYF. The CDR3, as DNA: TGTGCCAGCAGTTCGCTAGCACTAATAGCCAAAAACATTCAGTACTTC.

The genes are TRBV2 and TRBJ2-1, with 8 bases aligning to TRBD2. Germline trimming cut 7 bases from V and 4 bases from J; bases unmatched to any gene: 9. The V gene's germline CDR1 is SNHLY and CDR2 FYNNEI. CDR3 length: 15 amino acids. For the CDR3, the DNA is TGTGCCAGCACCAAGATAGCGGGGACTTACAATGAGCAGTTCTTC. Protein: CASTKIAGTYNEQFF. Drawing the rest from reference TRBV2 and TRBJ2-1, the complete variable domain is EPEVTQTPSHQVTQMGQEVILRCVPISNHLYFYWYRQILGQKVEFLVSFYNNEISEKSEIFDDQFSVERPDGSNFTLKIRSTKLEDSAMYFCASTKIAGTYNEQFFGPGTRLTVL.

The chain has TRBV7-6 and TRBJ2-7; 12 bases fit TRBD2. Per germline, CDR1 SGHVS and CDR2 FNYEAQ. This CDR3 has 15 residues. The ends lost 1 base at V and 7 bases at J; junction bases unmatched: 5. CDR3 residues: CASSLDGLAGQEQYF. Here the CDR3 DNA reads TGTGCCAGCAGCTTAGACGGACTAGCGGGGCAGGAGCAGTACTTC.

This clone has only a few counts. CDR3 in amino acids: CASSFSGYEQYF. The CDR3 region has the DNA TGCGCCAGCAGCTTTTCAGGCTACGAGCAGTACTTC. The chain uses TRBV5-1 and TRBJ2-7; D not resolved. Germline assignment: CDR1 SGHRS and CDR2 YFSETQ. This CDR3 has 12 amino acids. The ends were cut back, 2 bases at V and 3 bases at J, with 6 bases in the middle.

The CDR3 is CASSYTGGGQPQHF. The CDR3 DNA is TGTGCCAGCAGCTATACAGGGGGCGGTCAGCCCCAGCATTTT. The rearrangement joins TRBV4-2 to TRBJ1-5; 9 nucleotides match TRBD1. CDR1 LGHNA and CDR2 YNFKEQ come from the germline V gene. Trimming removed 5 bases from V and 6 bases from J; junction bases left unmatched: 5. The CDR3 consists of 14 residues.

This sequence joins TRBV13 and TRBJ2-7; D may be TRBD1 (6 bases). The CDR3 is 16 amino acids. CDR1 is PRHDT, CDR2 FYEKMQ, per germline (reference sequence). V lost 2 bases to trimming and J lost 0 bases, with 14 bases between them. CDR3 coding DNA: TGTGCCAGCAGCTTATTTAGGGGGATGGTCTCCTACGAGCAGTACTTC. Residues: CASSLFRGMVSYEQYF. Full variable domain (missing parts from reference TRBV13 and TRBJ2-7): AAGVIQSPRHLIKEKRETATLKCYPIPRHDTVYWYQQGPGQDPQFLISFYEKMQSDKGSIPDRFSAQQFSDYHSELNMSSLELGDSALYFCASSLFRGMVSYEQYFGPGTRLTVT.

The chain employs TRBV5-6 and TRBJ1-4; D uncertain. Per the germline V gene, CDR1 is SGHDT and CDR2 is YYEEEE. This CDR3 spans 15 amino acids. V lost 4 bases to trimming and J lost 0 bases, with 10 bases between them. This chain's CDR3 is CASSLWAATNEKLFF. DNA of the CDR3: TGTGCCAGCAGCCTCTGGGCTGCAACTAATGAAAAACTGTTTTTT.

The rearrangement links TRBV27 to TRBJ2-7, with TRBD2 matching 13 bases. Germline assignment: CDR1 MNHEY and CDR2 SMNVEV (reference sequence). V lost 4 bases and J lost 4; bases outside the gene matches: 10. CDR3 length equals 17 residues. CDR3 in amino acids: CASSSFPGTSGAYEQYF. The CDR3 DNA reads TGTGCCAGCAGTTCATTCCCTGGGACTAGCGGGGCGTACGAGCAGTACTTC.

This clone was seen more than once but under ten times. This chain links TRBV2 with TRBJ1-2; TRBD1 matches 7 bases. This CDR3 spans 14 amino acids. V was pared by 4 bases and J by 1 base, with 3 bases of the junction left unmatched. Germline V gene sequence: CDR1 SNHLY, CDR2 FYNNEI. The DNA of the CDR3 is TGTGCCAGCAGTGGGACAGGCTTTAACTATGGCTACACCTTC. Its protein product is CASSGTGFNYGYTF.

The CDR3 loop is CASSPLGTRGGGEQYF. CDR3 DNA sequence: TGTGCCAGCAGCCCCCTAGGGACTAGAGGGGGCGGCGAGCAGTACTTC. This chain joins TRBV11-2 and TRBJ2-7; D may be TRBD2 (8 bases). CDR3 length equals 16 residues. Germline V gene lookup returns CDR1 SGHAT and CDR2 FQNNGV. The V and J ends lost 5 bases and 6 bases respectively, with 23 bases between them.

The chain has TRBV7-6 and TRBJ1-3, with unresolved D. V was pared by 5 bases and J by 4 bases, with 9 bases between. The length of the CDR3 is 13 residues. The germline V gene has CDR1 SGHVS and CDR2 FNYEAQ. This CDR3 is CASSPQAGNTIYF. The CDR3 DNA is TGTGCCAGCAGCCCACAAGCGGGAAACACCATATATTTT.

The chain couples TRBV6-5 to TRBJ2-7, with D perhaps TRBD1 (5 bases). CDR3 length equals 14 residues. Trimming cost V 6 bases and J 6 bases, with 18 bases left between them. Germline lookup yields CDR1 MNHEY and CDR2 SVGAGI. In DNA form, the CDR3 reads TGTGCCAGCAGACCTTACTCAGGGAACTCCGAGCAGTACTTC. It yields the protein CASRPYSGNSEQYF.

The chain links TRBV2 to TRBJ1-4; D may be TRBD1 (5 bases). Trimming left V 2 bases short and J 8 bases short, with 12 bases between. The CDR3 is 14 residues long. CDR1 SNHLY and CDR2 FYNNEI come from the germline V gene. The CDR3 reads CASSEWGDGEKLFF. In DNA, the CDR3 is TGTGCCAGCAGTGAATGGGGGGATGGAGAAAAACTGTTTTTT. Variable domain in full (rest from reference TRBV2 and TRBJ1-4): EPEVTQTPSHQVTQMGQEVILRCVPISNHLYFYWYRQILGQKVEFLVSFYNNEISEKSEIFDDQFSVERPDGSNFTLKIRSTKLEDSAMYFCASSEWGDGEKLFFGSGTQLSVL.

The chain has TRBV27 and TRBJ1-1; D is uncertain. The CDR3 totals 13 residues. The ends were cut back, 3 bases at V and 3 bases at J, with 8 bases in the middle. In germline, CDR1 is MNHEY, CDR2 SMNVEV (reference sequence). CDR3 region: CASSFRRYTEAFF. CDR3 DNA sequence: TGTGCCAGCAGTTTTAGGCGGTACACTGAAGCTTTCTTT.

The chain has TRBV28 and TRBJ1-1; D is unclear. V was trimmed by 4 bases and J by 2 bases, leaving 11 bases between them. Germline CDR1 MDHEN, CDR2 SYDVKM. The CDR3 has 14 amino acids. The CDR3: CASSSDSINTEAFF. In nucleotides, the CDR3 is TGTGCCAGCAGTTCGGACTCGATAAACACTGAAGCTTTCTTT.

This chain connects TRBV5-6 to TRBJ2-7, with TRBD2 as a possible D gene (6 bases). Trimming shortened V by 6 bases and J by 6 bases, and 16 bases separated the two germline ends. The CDR3 length is 13 residues. CDR1 is SGHDT, CDR2 YYEEEE, per germline. CDR3 nucleotides: TGTGCCAGCAACCCGGGGACTCGGGGCGAGCAGTACTTC. Amino acid sequence: CASNPGTRGEQYF.

This clone occurred once. The V and J genes are TRBV28 and TRBJ2-7, with a weak D call TRBD1 (5 bases). Per the germline V gene, CDR1 is MDHEN and CDR2 is SYDVKM. The CDR3 extends over 13 amino acids. V lost 2 bases to trimming and J lost 3 bases, with 8 bases between them. The CDR3 reads CASSLGALYEQYF. The CDR3, as DNA: TGTGCCAGCAGTTTAGGGGCACTCTACGAGCAGTACTTC.

The V and J genes are TRBV7-2 and TRBJ2-1; D not certain. Germline V gene data show CDR1 as SGHTA and CDR2 as FQGNSA. This CDR3 comprises 13 residues. V was pared by 7 bases and J by 0 bases, with 7 bases between. CDR3 sequence reads: CASTRGSYNEQFF. The CDR3 coding sequence is TGTGCCAGCACCCGAGGCTCCTACAATGAGCAGTTCTTC.

The table lists this clone with a count of one. The chain carries TRBV27 and TRBJ2-2; perhaps TRBD1 as D (6 bases). Trimming removed 6 bases at V and 1 base at J, with 24 bases between. This CDR3 contains 19 residues. Germline V gives CDR1 MNHEY, CDR2 SMNVEV (reference sequence). CDR3 protein: CASRTLPGHSKENTGELFF. The CDR3 nucleotides read TGTGCCAGCAGGACCCTACCGGGACACTCTAAAGAGAACACCGGGGAGCTGTTTTTT.